These 19 T cell receptor beta chains originate from one sample sequenced in a study of T cell changes during pregnancy in multiple sclerosis. Some clones are missing from TCRdb's copy, which holds only in-frame ones; the method was immunoSEQ multiplex PCR. This sample has some 69,000 clones, with about 92% found just once. The sequences come from peripheral blood, collected in the second trimester of pregnancy. All receptors derive from a female donor in good health, enrolled as a control in a pregnancy study.

This chain uses TRBV7-9 with TRBJ2-2; 9 nucleotides align to TRBD2. After removal of 5 bases from V and 5 bases from J, the junction contained 6 bases not matched to a gene. In germline, CDR1 is SEHNR, CDR2 FQNEAQ (reference sequence). This CDR3 is built from 15 residues. CDR3 residues: CASSTAGGQTGELFF. The CDR3 nucleotides are TGTGCCAGCAGCACCGCGGGGGGGCAGACCGGGGAGCTGTTTTTT.

The chain combines TRBV2 with TRBJ2-7, with D possibly TRBD2 on 5 matching bases. The CDR3 spans 12 residues. V was clipped by 2 bases and J by 9 bases, with 11 bases between them. Germline V gene lookup returns CDR1 SNHLY and CDR2 FYNNEI. The DNA for the CDR3 is TGTGCCAGCAGTGAACGGGGATTTTTGCAGTACTTC. It specifies CASSERGFLQYF.

This rearrangement joins TRBV11-2 to TRBJ2-2; no reliable D call. Germline V lookup: CDR1 SGHAT, CDR2 FQNNGV. The germline V and J ends were trimmed by 2 bases and 2 bases, with 9 bases remaining between them. CDR3 length: 15 amino acids. The CDR3 sequence is CASSLMGRNTGELFF. The CDR3, as DNA: TGTGCCAGCAGCTTAATGGGCAGAAACACCGGGGAGCTGTTTTTT.

The chain employs TRBV2 and TRBJ2-2; 8 nucleotides line up with TRBD1. V lost 2 bases, J lost 4 bases, and 9 bases stayed unmatched. Germline assignment: CDR1 SNHLY and CDR2 FYNNEI. CDR3 size: 17 residues. The CDR3 DNA is TGTGCCAGCAGTGAAACCTGGACAGGGTCGGTCACCGGGGAGCTGTTTTTT. Its protein product is CASSETWTGSVTGELFF.

The chain carries TRBV9 and TRBJ1-6; D remains unclear. V lost 3 bases and J 0 bases, leaving 13 bases between the germline ends. CDR1 SGDLS and CDR2 YYNGEE come from the germline V gene. CDR3 length equals 17 residues. CDR3 sequence: CASSAGLVGSYNSPLHF. In nucleotides, the CDR3 is TGTGCCAGCAGCGCAGGTTTGGTAGGCTCCTATAATTCACCCCTCCACTTT.

The CDR3 DNA follows: TGTGCCAGCAGCGTAGGGCAGGGGCAGGCTAACTATGGCTACACCTTC. Translating gives CASSVGQGQANYGYTF. This rearrangement joins TRBV9 to TRBJ1-2; D is possibly TRBD1 (6 bases). This CDR3 is 16 amino acids long. The germline gives CDR1 SGDLS, CDR2 YYNGEE. With 0 bases removed from V and 0 bases from J, the gap between germline ends came to 12 bases. Combining the CDR3 with reference TRBV9 and TRBJ1-2 gives the whole variable domain DSGVTQTPKHLITATGQRVTLRCSPRSGDLSVYWYQQSLDQGLQFLIQYYNGEERAKGNILERFSAQQFPDLHSELNLSSLELGDSALYFCASSVGQGQANYGYTFGSGTRLTVV.

This clone showed up just once. The chain uses TRBV5-6 and TRBJ1-1; D is unclear. The germline gives CDR1 SGHDT, CDR2 YYEEEE. V was pared by 2 bases and J by 4 bases, with 6 bases between. This CDR3 has 12 residues. The CDR3: CASSFSGTEAFF. CDR3 coding DNA: TGTGCCAGCAGCTTTTCAGGCACTGAAGCTTTCTTT.

This clone was seen only once. The V call is TRBV2, the J call TRBJ1-3; D might be TRBD1 (6 bases). The CDR3 length is 14 residues. V was trimmed by 6 bases and J by 1 base, leaving 10 bases between them. CDR1 and CDR2 from the germline V gene are SNHLY and FYNNEI. This CDR3 reads CASRTGLSGNTIYF. As DNA, the CDR3 is TGTGCCAGCAGGACAGGCCTGTCTGGAAACACCATATATTTT.

CDR3 nucleotide sequence: TGTGCCAGCAGCTACAGGTCCGGGACAGTGATTTTTTACGAGCAGTACTTC. It codes for CASSYRSGTVIFYEQYF. The V and J genes are TRBV13 and TRBJ2-7; 7 nucleotides agree with TRBD1. Trimming cost V 4 bases and J 4 bases; bases outside gene matches: 16. CDR1 is PRHDT, CDR2 FYEKMQ, per germline (reference sequence). The CDR3 is made up of 17 amino acids.

This rearrangement joins TRBV7-9 to TRBJ2-5, with TRBD1 as a possible D gene (7 bases). CDR1 and CDR2 (germline): SEHNR, FQNEAQ (reference sequence). The CDR3 sequence is 15 residues long. Trimming removed 7 bases at V and 3 bases at J, with 18 bases between. The CDR3 reads CASTSRGDRKETQYF. As DNA, the CDR3 is TGTGCCAGCACCTCTAGGGGGGACAGAAAAGAGACCCAGTACTTC.

The chain uses TRBV7-9 and TRBJ1-4, with no clear D. Trimming took 5 bases from V and 0 from J, leaving 13 bases between them. The CDR3 totals 16 residues. Germline CDR1 is SEHNR and CDR2 is FQNEAQ (reference sequence). Here the CDR3 DNA reads TGTGCCAGCAGCACTCTAACCCCTTCAACTAATGAAAAACTGTTTTTT. Amino acids: CASSTLTPSTNEKLFF.

The V call is TRBV27, the J call TRBJ1-4; a weak D match, TRBD1 (5 bases). V lost 5 bases and J lost 4, with 11 bases in between. Germline V gene sequence: CDR1 MNHEY, CDR2 SMNVEV (reference sequence). This CDR3 spans 14 amino acids. The CDR3 DNA follows: TGTGCCAGCAGTCGGACACCGAATAATGAAAAACTGTTTTTT. Protein: CASSRTPNNEKLFF. Full variable domain (missing parts from reference TRBV27 and TRBJ1-4): EAQVTQNPRYLITVTGKKLTVTCSQNMNHEYMSWYRQDPGLGLRQIYYSMNVEVTDKGDVPEGYKVSRKEKRNFPLILESPSPNQTSLYFCASSRTPNNEKLFFGSGTQLSVL.

The chain has TRBV7-8 and TRBJ2-3; unclear D gene. The ends were cut back, 7 bases at V and 4 bases at J, with 6 bases in the middle. The CDR3 is made up of 11 amino acids. Germline CDR1 is SGHVS and CDR2 is FQNEAQ. CDR3 nucleotides: TGTGCCAGCACCGAGTCAGATACGCAGTATTTT. Translation: CASTESDTQYF. Based on the CDR3 plus reference TRBV7-8 and TRBJ2-3, the full variable domain is GAGVSQSPRYKVAKRGQDVALRCDPISGHVSLFWYQQALGQGPEFLTYFQNEAQLDKSGLPSDRFFAERPEGSVSTLKIQRTQQEDSAVYLCASTESDTQYFGPGTRLTVL.

The V gene is TRBV7-9, the J gene TRBJ2-3; the D gene is possibly TRBD1 (6 bases). This CDR3 spans 14 amino acids. The V gene lost 7 bases and the J gene lost 0 bases, with 11 bases spanning the gap. Germline V gene sequence: CDR1 SEHNR, CDR2 FQNEAQ (reference sequence). CDR3 DNA: TGTGCCAGCATTCCAGGGGATAGCACAGATACGCAGTATTTT. Residues: CASIPGDSTDTQYF.

V usage is TRBV7-9 and J usage is TRBJ1-1; the D gene is possibly TRBD1 (5 bases). Trimming left V 5 bases short and J 5 bases short, with 12 bases between. The CDR3 covers 13 residues. Looked up from germline, CDR1 is SEHNR and CDR2 is FQNEAQ (reference sequence). The CDR3 DNA follows: TGTGCCAGCAGCGGTCAAGGGGTGACTGAAGCTTTCTTT. Translated: CASSGQGVTEAFF.

V usage is TRBV5-6 and J usage is TRBJ1-2, with D perhaps matching TRBD1 (6 bases). The CDR3 sequence is 15 residues long. Trimming removed 4 bases from V and 4 bases from J, with 17 bases in between. Germline lookup yields CDR1 SGHDT and CDR2 YYEEEE. The DNA of the CDR3 is TGTGCCAGCAGCGCCTCGGGACAACCGGGCTATGGCTACACCTTC. This gives the protein CASSASGQPGYGYTF.

The rearrangement joins TRBV7-9 to TRBJ1-2, with D possibly matching TRBD1 (5 bases). The germline gives CDR1 SEHNR, CDR2 FQNEAQ (reference sequence). CDR3 size: 13 residues. Trimming removed 3 bases at V and 6 bases at J, with 11 bases between. In nucleotides, the CDR3 is TGTGCCAGCAGCTTCCCAGGGTTGGATGGCTACACCTTC. Translated: CASSFPGLDGYTF. The full variable domain, rest sourced from reference TRBV7-9 and TRBJ1-2, is DTGVSQNPRHKITKRGQNVTFRCDPISEHNRLYWYRQTLGQGPEFLTYFQNEAQLEKSRLLSDRFSAERPKGSFSTLEIQRTEQGDSAMYLCASSFPGLDGYTFGSGTRLTVV.

Here the CDR3 reads CASSLVVRGPRNEQYF. The DNA of the CDR3 is TGTGCCAGCAGCTTAGTGGTAAGGGGGCCTAGGAACGAGCAGTACTTC. This rearrangement joins TRBV11-2 to TRBJ2-7, with TRBD1 identical over 7 bases. J was trimmed by 5 bases and V by 1 base; bases with no gene match: 11. Per germline, CDR1 SGHAT and CDR2 FQNNGV. CDR3 length: 16 residues.

The chain is built from TRBV19 and TRBJ2-7; 9 bases align to TRBD1. This CDR3 has 15 amino acids. Germline V lookup: CDR1 LNHDA, CDR2 SQIVND (reference sequence). J lost 2 bases, V lost 4 bases, and 6 bases had no gene match. CDR3 nucleotide sequence: TGTGCCAGTAGTAGTGGGACAGGGCCCGCCTACGAGCAGTACTTC. This gives the protein CASSSGTGPAYEQYF.